Detailed here is one T cell receptor (beta chain). Its antigen is still unknown. No base qualities exist here, and no much larger clone lies one base off it. The data stem from a study of control samples from healthy donors and cancer patients (dated by TCRdb to the early 2020s). Library prep was done by the immunoSEQ multiplex PCR assay. TCRdb took this table from immuneACCESS and kept in-frame rearrangements with V and J called. Such tables lack part of the clones; where checked against another copy, unresolved V genes explain under half of the gap, and the rest is unexplained. The sample table shows 79,000 or so clones, and about 88% are seen once. The top ten clonotypes cover less than 10% of the sample. The CDR3 runs 16 amino acids, cysteine and phenylalanine included. Only the CDR3 portion is preserved as DNA: 48 bases, with reading frame beginning at the first base. As encoded in the germline V gene, CDR1 is MNHEY while CDR2 is SVGAGI. Compared with germline, V lacks 4 bases and J lacks 0 bases; bases without a gene match: 3.

Sequences were obtained from PBMCs. The clonotype originates from a woman in her forties or fifties with colorectal cancer. This chain is built from TRBV6-5 and TRBJ2-5; 12 of the junction bases match TRBD2. The CDR3 reads CASSSWTSGDQETQYF. The DNA sequence is as follows: TGTGCCAGCAGTTCCTGGACTAGCGGGGACCAAGAGACCCAGTACTTC.